One T cell receptor (beta chain) is described in this entry. Its antigen is not identified. This sample was taken from a study of blood T cells in healthy people across ages. Findings and limits, study-wide: Greater diversity and more naive CD4+ cells were seen in long-lived donors than in aged donors.

Combining a sample-barcoded 5' primer with a J-beta primer mix, a second PCR ran for roughly 6 to 12 cycles. MiXCR, applied by TCRdb to the 5' RACE reads, yields one record per CDR3 protein. The sample has hundreds of thousands of distinct CDR3 sequences; 20% to 25% are singletons. V was trimmed by 9 bases and J by 3 bases, leaving 18 bases between them. The CDR3 has 15 amino acids. Germline values: CDR1 MNHNS, CDR2 SASEGT. The sample was blood. The sequence was obtained from a man in his 70s in good health. The chain uses TRBV6-1 and TRBJ2-4, with a possible D match to TRBD2 (6 bases). The CDR3 loop is CASSGERADKNIQYF. The CDR3, as DNA: TGTGCCAGTTCGGGGGAGAGGGCTGACAAAAACATTCAGTACTTC.